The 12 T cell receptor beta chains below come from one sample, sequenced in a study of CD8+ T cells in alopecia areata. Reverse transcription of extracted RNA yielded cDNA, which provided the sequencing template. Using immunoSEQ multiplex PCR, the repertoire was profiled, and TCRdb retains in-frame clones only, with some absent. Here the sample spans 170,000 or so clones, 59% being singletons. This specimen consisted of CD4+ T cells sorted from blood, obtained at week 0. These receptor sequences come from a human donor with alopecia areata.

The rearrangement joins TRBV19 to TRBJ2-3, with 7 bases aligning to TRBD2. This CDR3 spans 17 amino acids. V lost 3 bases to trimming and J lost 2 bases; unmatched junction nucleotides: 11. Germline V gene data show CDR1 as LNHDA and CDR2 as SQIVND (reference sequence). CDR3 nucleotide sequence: TGTGCCAGTAGTATTCTCCCCACGGGGGGAGTCACAGATACGCAGTATTTT. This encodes CASSILPTGGVTDTQYF.

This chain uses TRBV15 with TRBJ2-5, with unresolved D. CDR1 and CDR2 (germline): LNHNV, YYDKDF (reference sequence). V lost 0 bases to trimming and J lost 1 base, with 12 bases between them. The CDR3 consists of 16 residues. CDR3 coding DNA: TGTGCCACCAGCAGAGACGAGGCCGGCATCCAAGAGACCCAGTACTTC. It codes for CATSRDEAGIQETQYF.

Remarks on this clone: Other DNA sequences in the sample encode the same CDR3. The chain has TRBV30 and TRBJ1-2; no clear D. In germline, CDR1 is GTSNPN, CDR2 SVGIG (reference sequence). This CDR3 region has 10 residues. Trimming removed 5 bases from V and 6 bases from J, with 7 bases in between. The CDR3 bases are TGTGCCTGGGGACGGGATGGCTACACCTTC. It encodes CAWGRDGYTF.

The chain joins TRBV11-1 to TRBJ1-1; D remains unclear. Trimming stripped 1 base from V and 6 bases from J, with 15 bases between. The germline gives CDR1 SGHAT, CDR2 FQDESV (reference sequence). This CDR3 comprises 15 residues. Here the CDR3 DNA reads TGTGCCAGCAGCTTAGACCCCGGCAGACCATCTGAAGCTTTCTTT. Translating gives CASSLDPGRPSEAFF. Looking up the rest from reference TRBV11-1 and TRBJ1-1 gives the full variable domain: EAEVAQSPRYKITEKSQAVAFWCDPISGHATLYWYRQILGQGPELLVQFQDESVVDDSQLPKDRFSAERLKGVDSTLKIQPAELGDSAMYLCASSLDPGRPSEAFFGQGTRLTVV.

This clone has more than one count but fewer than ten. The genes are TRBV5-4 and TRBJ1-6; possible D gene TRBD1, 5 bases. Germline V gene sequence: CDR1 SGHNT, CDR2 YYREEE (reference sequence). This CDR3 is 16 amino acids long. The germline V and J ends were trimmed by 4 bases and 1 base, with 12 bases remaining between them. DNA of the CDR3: TGTGCCAGCAGCGGGTCGGGGGGGTCCTATAATTCACCCCTCCACTTT. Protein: CASSGSGGSYNSPLHF.

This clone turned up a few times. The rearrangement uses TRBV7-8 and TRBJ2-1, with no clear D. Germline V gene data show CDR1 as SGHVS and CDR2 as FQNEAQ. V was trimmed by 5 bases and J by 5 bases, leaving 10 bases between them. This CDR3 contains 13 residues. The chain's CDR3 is CASSMHPDNEQFF. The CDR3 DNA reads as TGTGCCAGCAGCATGCATCCCGACAATGAGCAGTTCTTC.

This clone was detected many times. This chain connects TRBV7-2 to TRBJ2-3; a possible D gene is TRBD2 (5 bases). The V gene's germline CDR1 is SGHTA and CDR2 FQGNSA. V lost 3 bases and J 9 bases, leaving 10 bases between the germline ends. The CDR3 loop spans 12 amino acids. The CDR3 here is CASSLTTKTQYF. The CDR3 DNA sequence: TGTGCCAGCAGCTTGACTACGAAGACGCAGTATTTT.

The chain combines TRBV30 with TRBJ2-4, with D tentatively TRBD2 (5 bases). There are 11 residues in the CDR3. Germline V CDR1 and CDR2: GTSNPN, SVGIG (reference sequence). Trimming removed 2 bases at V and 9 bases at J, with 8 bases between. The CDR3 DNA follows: TGTGCCTGGAGTCTAGCCGGCATTCAGTACTTC. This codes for CAWSLAGIQYF.

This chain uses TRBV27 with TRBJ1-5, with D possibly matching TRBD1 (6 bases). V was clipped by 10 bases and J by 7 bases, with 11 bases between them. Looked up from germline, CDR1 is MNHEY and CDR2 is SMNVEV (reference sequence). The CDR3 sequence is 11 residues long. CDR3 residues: CATQGFQPQHF. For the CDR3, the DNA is TGTGCCACCCAGGGGTTCCAGCCCCAGCATTTT.

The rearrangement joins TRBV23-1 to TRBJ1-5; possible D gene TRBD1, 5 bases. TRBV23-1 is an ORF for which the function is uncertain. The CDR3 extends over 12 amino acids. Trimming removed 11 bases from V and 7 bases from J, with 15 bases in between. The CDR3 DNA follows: TGCGCCGCGACAGTTTCGGGACAGCCCCAGCATTTT. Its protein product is CAATVSGQPQHF.

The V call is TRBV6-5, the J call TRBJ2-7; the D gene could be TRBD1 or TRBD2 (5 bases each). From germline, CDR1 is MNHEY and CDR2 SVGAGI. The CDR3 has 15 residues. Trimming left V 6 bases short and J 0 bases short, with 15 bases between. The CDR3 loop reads CASSSLSGASYEQYF. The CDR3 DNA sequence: TGTGCCAGCAGCTCCCTCTCCGGGGCCTCCTACGAGCAGTACTTC.

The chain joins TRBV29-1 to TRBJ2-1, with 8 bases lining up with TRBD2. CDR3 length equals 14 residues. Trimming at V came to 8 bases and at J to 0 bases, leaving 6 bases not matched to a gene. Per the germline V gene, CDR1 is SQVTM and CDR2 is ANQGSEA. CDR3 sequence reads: CSLSGGYSYNEQFF. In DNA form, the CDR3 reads TGCAGCCTCAGCGGGGGATACTCCTACAATGAGCAGTTCTTC.